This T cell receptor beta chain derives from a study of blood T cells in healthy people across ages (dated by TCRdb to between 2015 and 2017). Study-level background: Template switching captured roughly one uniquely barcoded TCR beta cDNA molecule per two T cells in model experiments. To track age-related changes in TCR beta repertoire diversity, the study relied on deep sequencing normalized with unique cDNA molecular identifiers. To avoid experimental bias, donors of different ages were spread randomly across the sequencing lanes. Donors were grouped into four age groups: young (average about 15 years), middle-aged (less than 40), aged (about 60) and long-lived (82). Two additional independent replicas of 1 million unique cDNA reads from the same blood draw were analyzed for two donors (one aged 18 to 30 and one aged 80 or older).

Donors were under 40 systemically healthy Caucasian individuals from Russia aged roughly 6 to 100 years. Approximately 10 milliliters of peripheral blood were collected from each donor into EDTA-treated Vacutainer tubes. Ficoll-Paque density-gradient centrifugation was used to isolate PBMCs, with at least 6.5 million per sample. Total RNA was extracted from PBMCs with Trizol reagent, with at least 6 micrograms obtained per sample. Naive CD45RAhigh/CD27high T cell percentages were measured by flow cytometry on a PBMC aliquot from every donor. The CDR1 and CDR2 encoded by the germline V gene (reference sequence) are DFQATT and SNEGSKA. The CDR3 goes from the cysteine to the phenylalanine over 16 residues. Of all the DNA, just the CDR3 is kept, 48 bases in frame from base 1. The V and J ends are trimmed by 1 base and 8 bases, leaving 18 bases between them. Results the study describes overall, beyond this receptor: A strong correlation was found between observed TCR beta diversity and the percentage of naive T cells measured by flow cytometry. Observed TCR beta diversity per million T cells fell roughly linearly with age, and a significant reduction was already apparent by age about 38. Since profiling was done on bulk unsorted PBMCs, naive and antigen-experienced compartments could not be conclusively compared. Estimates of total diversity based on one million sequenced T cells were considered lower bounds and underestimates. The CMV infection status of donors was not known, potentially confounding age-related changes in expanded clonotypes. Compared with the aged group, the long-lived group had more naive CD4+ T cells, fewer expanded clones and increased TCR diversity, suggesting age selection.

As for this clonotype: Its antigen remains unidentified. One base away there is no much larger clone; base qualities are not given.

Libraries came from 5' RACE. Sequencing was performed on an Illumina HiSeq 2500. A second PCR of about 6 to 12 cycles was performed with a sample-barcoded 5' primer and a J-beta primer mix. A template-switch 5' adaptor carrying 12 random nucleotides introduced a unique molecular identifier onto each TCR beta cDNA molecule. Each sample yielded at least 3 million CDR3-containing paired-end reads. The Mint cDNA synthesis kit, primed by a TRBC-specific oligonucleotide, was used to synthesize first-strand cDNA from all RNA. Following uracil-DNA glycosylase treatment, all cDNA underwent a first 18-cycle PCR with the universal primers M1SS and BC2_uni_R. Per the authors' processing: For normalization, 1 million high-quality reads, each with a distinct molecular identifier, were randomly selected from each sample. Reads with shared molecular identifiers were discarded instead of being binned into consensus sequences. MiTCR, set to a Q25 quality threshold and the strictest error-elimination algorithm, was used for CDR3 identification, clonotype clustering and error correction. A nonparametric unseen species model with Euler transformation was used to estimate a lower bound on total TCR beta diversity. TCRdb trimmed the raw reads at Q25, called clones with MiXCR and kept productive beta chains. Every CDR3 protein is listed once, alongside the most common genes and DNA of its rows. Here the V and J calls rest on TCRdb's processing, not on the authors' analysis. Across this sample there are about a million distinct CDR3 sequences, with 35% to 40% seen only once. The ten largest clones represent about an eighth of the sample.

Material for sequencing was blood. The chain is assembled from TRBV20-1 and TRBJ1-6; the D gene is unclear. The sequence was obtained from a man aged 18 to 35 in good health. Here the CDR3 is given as CSARASEPAGYSPLHF. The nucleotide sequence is TGCAGTGCTAGAGCCTCCGAGCCGGCAGGTTATTCACCCCTCCACTTT.